The rows below give T cell receptor beta chains drawn from one sample of a study of CD8+ T cells in alopecia areata. TCRdb's copy holds only in-frame clones and misses some; the assay was immunoSEQ multiplex PCR. This table holds more than 200,000 clones, roughly 44% found once. The specimen comprised CD4+ T cells sorted from blood, sampled at approximately week 36, from a patient treated with tofacitinib. These receptors were obtained from a human donor with alopecia areata. CDR3s include the opening cysteine and the closing phenylalanine or tryptophan. The order of the fields is clone size, V gene, J gene, CDR3 protein. Clone size appears in some rows only: once, few, many, or a class for an expanded clone.

>NA|TRBV11-2|TRBJ2-5
CASSLVGQVQETQYF
>NA|TRBV29-1|TRBJ2-3
CSVDVRGILTDTQYF
>NA|TRBV2|TRBJ1-1
CASSEGQGNTEAFF
>many|TRBV19|TRBJ1-5
CASRRDRNQPQHF
>NA|TRBV15|TRBJ2-7
CATSRVAVGEQYF
>many|TRBV18|TRBJ1-2
CASSGQGNYGYTF
>few|TRBV29-1|TRBJ2-3
CSVEDSTDTQYF
>NA|TRBV7-6|TRBJ2-7
CASSPGAGSPYEQYF
>NA|TRBV6-4|TRBJ2-4
CASSDTGQGVDIQYF
>few|TRBV30|TRBJ1-1
CAWSIQSNTEAFF
>NA|TRBV2|TRBJ2-5
CASSEGTGFQYF
>NA|TRBV10-3|TRBJ1-2
CAISVQVNYGYTF
>NA|TRBV30|TRBJ1-3
CAWSVLVGSGNTIYF
>NA|TRBV5-1|TRBJ2-6
CALRAGLSGANVLTF
>NA|TRBV2|TRBJ1-2
CASSLSPRGRYGYTF
>NA|TRBV29-1|TRBJ2-7
CSVDEAAEQYF
>few|TRBV7-2|TRBJ1-5
CASSLGTGHQPQHF
>NA|TRBV14|TRBJ2-1
CASSQDSGGRPGQFF
>few|TRBV9|TRBJ2-1
CASNGGRGNEQFF
>NA|TRBV5-1|TRBJ2-7
CASSAQGGRYEQYF
>once|TRBV18|TRBJ2-5
CASSPSYVETQYF
>NA|TRBV20-1|TRBJ2-7
CSALYYEQYF
>NA|TRBV7-7|TRBJ2-3
CASSPNPGSRTDTQYF
>once|TRBV11-2|TRBJ2-6
CASSLRSWRISGANVLTF
>few|TRBV4-1|TRBJ2-7
CASSQTSRDRGGEQYF
>few|TRBV6-6|TRBJ2-5
CASSPLSSGRPETQYF
>NA|TRBV25-1|TRBJ1-2
CASSAGLYGYTF
>NA|TRBV30|TRBJ1-2
CAFEDRVMTF
>NA|TRBV6-5|TRBJ2-5
CASSYSSGGEETQYF
>NA|TRBV5-4|TRBJ1-1
CASSLDRGAEAFF
>few|TRBV5-1|TRBJ2-1
CASSLTDDYEQFF
>once|TRBV20-1|TRBJ1-4
CRVGENEKLFF
>few|TRBV19|TRBJ1-1
CASSIGPDRSNTEAFF
>once|TRBV30|TRBJ2-3
CAWSAGDTQYF
>NA|TRBV25-1|TRBJ2-5
CASSRHKSTQYF
>few|TRBV30|TRBJ2-2
CAYQREGRTGELFF